The entry that follows covers one T cell receptor beta chain sequence. Other DNA sequences in this specimen translate into the identical CDR3. Trimming took 6 bases from V and 2 from J, leaving 10 bases between them. The CDR3 length is 13 residues. The germline gives CDR1 MNHNS, CDR2 SASEGT. The entry originates in a study of OX40 agonist ivuxolimab in advanced cancers. Study overall: Participants, around 80% male, averaged roughly 60 years of age, ranging from roughly 23 to 90. Past anti-PD-1, anti-PD-L1 or anti-CTLA-4 therapy was accepted, and 40% had received some.

The data were produced by immunoSEQ multiplex PCR, yet TCRdb's version contains in-frame clones alone and is incomplete. The sample records under 110,000 clones, 90% being singletons. This TCR was recovered from an adult with an advanced solid tumor such as melanoma, head and neck, liver or kidney cancer. This rearrangement joins TRBV6-1 to TRBJ1-2; D may be TRBD1 (6 bases). Sequenced material: CD4+ or CD8+ T cells sorted from blood, taken in a trial of the OX40 agonist ivuxolimab. The CDR3 coding sequence is TGTGCCAGCAGCCTGACAGGCAACTATGGCTACACCTTC. This gives the protein CASSLTGNYGYTF.